Each of the 2 T cell receptor beta chains below was sequenced from the same sample in a study of CD8+ T cells in alopecia areata (dated by TCRdb to between 2018 and 2020). The library relied on the immunoSEQ multiplex PCR assay. RNA was extracted from all samples and reverse transcribed into cDNA, which served as template for TCR sequencing. Drawn from immuneACCESS, this table holds only the in-frame rearrangements with V and J called that TCRdb kept. Clones are partly lost; checked studies trace under half to an unresolved V gene and leave the rest unexplained. This sample holds around 120,000 clones; 45% to 50% were observed only once. The ten top clones hold more than 9% of the sample. Sequencing used NKG2D-low CD8+ T cells sorted from blood. The label giving this sample's cell subset or site can be read as: sorted CD8+ NKG2D-low blood T cells. Receptors originate from a human donor with alopecia areata.

The chain recombines TRBV6-5 with TRBJ2-1; 7 bases are shared with TRBD1. J lost 8 bases, V lost 2 bases, and 6 bases had no gene match. This CDR3 is 14 amino acids long. Germline values: CDR1 MNHEY, CDR2 SVGAGI. DNA of the CDR3: TGTGCCAGCAGTTACACCGACAGGGTCGATGAGCAGTTCTTC. Encoded protein: CASSYTDRVDEQFF.

CDR3 region: CASSGDGNEQFF. The CDR3 DNA is TGTGCCAGTTCAGGGGACGGCAATGAGCAGTTCTTC. The gene calls are TRBV9 and TRBJ2-1, with D perhaps matching TRBD1 (6 bases). Trimming removed 8 bases at V and 6 bases at J, with 12 bases between. CDR1 is SGDLS and CDR2 is YYNGEE in the germline V gene. The CDR3 runs to 12 residues.